This T cell receptor beta chain came from a study of shared clonotypes between healthy human individuals. Study details: The study used three CD4 naive, three CD4 memory, two CD8 naive and one CD8 memory plate per donor. Overall study results and limits: Inspection by rarefaction showed sorted-subset sequencing to be incomplete despite large depth. A small donor pool kept down the genetic and exposure-history diversity that was represented. In contrast to clonotypes shared by all four donors, non-shared clonotypes had lower generation probabilities.

The data were produced by immunoSEQ multiplex PCR, yet TCRdb's version contains in-frame clones alone and is incomplete. The sample consists of roughly 2.2 million clones, approximately 95% of them appearing once. A remark on this clone: Its antigen is as yet unknown.

CDR3 length: 14 amino acids. Germline assignment: CDR1 LNHDA and CDR2 SQIVND (reference sequence). The V end was cut by 5 bases, the J end by 2 bases, with 13 bases between. The gene calls are TRBV19 and TRBJ2-7, with D perhaps matching TRBD1 or TRBD2 (5 bases each). The origin of this receptor is a man between 18 and 29 years old in good health. Some clones in this sample may be carry-over from other donors' samples. The sample taken for sequencing was naive CD4+ T cells from PBMCs. Subset here: CD45RA+ positively selected. The CDR3 DNA reads TGTGCCAGTAGTCTCCGGGACGACACCTACGAGCAGTACTTC. Translation: CASSLRDDTYEQYF.